The present entry profiles one TCR beta chain with its context. Only a few counts were recorded for this clonotype. What antigen it recognizes has not been identified. Base qualities are not at hand, and no much larger clone is one base apart. The data belong to a study of T-cell memory formation after mild COVID-19 (dated by TCRdb to the early 2020s). Regarding the research as a whole: TCR sequence clusters from the two donors were largely donor specific. In a couple of donors, T-cell clones that expanded and contracted after mild COVID-19 were followed by sequencing TCRalpha and TCRbeta repertoires longitudinally. Two young, previously healthy adult volunteers, one female and one male, were included in the cohort.

The research as a whole found: From day 15 to 85, contracting clones showed balanced CD4/CD8 phenotypes, whereas a second wave of clones that expanded from day 15 to 37 leaned towards CD4+. Contracting CD4+ clones were located mainly in the CM and EM memory subsets, whereas CD8+ clones were found to be enriched in EMRA. The study included only a couple of mild cases, and larger cohorts that include severe cases with pre-infection samples were judged to be necessary. Some responding clones were detected in pre-infection memory, suggesting pre-existing cross-reactive memory T cells joined the SARS-CoV-2 response. Whether the second-wave clones peaking on day 37 were SARS-CoV-2 specific was not confirmed.

The instrument was an Illumina NovaSeq 6000. cDNA libraries for TCRalpha and TCRbeta were prepared by 5'RACE using constant-segment primers, with sample barcodes and unique molecular identifiers added. Trizol reagent was used to extract RNA from every sample. Libraries were amplified in two PCR steps, with a second sample barcode and Illumina TruSeq adapters added in the second step. Sequencing of the libraries was done on an Illumina NovaSeq, producing 2 x 150 bp paired-end reads. The study's processing was this. Reads were demultiplexed and collapsed into UMI-guided consensus sequences with migec v1.2.7. Using mixcr v2.1.11, the UMI consensuses were aligned to TRA and TRB V and J templates and assembled into clonotypes. Clonotypes were classified as expanded or contracted when called significant by both edgeR and NoisET, with noise models trained on biological replicates. For edgeR calls, a false discovery rate-adjusted p below 0.01 and a log2 fold-change threshold of 1 were applied. As an exploratory analysis of dynamics, max-normalized trajectories of the 1000 most abundant clonotypes were examined by PCA with hierarchical clustering. The CD4 or CD8 phenotype of responding clones was assigned using the separately sequenced CD4+ and CD8+ repertoires. Clones were called with MiXCR by TCRdb after fastp trimmed the public reads at Q25, and only in-frame beta chains were retained. A single entry per CDR3 protein holds the most common genes and DNA from its merged rows. What appears here as the V and J calls and clone size reflects TCRdb's work, not the paper's. The sample has 560,000 or so distinct CDR3 sequences on record, approximately 15% of them singletons. Roughly 8.2% of the sample belongs to the ten largest clones.

There are 16 amino acids in the CDR3, from cysteine to phenylalanine inclusive. The DNA shown is the 48-base CDR3, in frame from base 1. The V end gives up 5 bases and the J end 5 bases, leaving 9 bases in the junction not matched to a gene. CDR1 and CDR2 (LGHDT, YNNKEL) derive from the germline V gene (reference sequence). Ficoll-Paque density gradient centrifugation was used to isolate PBMCs. This receptor was identified in an adult woman who had mild COVID-19 (a few samples of this study predate the infection). The sample titles of this study are shuffled in the database, so cell type and time point are left out; the donor was told from shared clones. Sample: PBMCs or a T cell subset sorted from them (not recorded which). Rearrangement joined TRBV3-1 to TRBJ2-2, with 9 middle bases fitting TRBD2. The nucleotide sequence is TGTGCCAGCAGCTATAGCGGGAGTAGTAGGACCGGGGAGCTGTTTTTT. This is translated as CASSYSGSSRTGELFF. Extended through the reference TRBV3-1 and TRBJ2-2 proteins, this CDR3 yields the full variable domain: DTAVSQTPKYLVTQMGNDKSIKCEQNLGHDTMYWYKQDSKKFLKIMFSYNNKELIINETVPNRFSPKSPDKAHLNLHINSLELGDSAVYFCASSYSGSSRTGELFFGEGSRLTVL.